These 21 T cell receptor beta chains originate from one sample sequenced in a study of T cell responses to AZD1222 COVID-19 vaccine. Measured with immunoSEQ multiplex PCR; TCRdb has only the in-frame clones, and not every one. The table records 90,000 to 150,000 clones, about 88% of them present only once. The sample consisted of peripheral blood, taken 28 days after the second AZD1222 dose. These receptors were collected from an adult who received the AZD1222 COVID-19 vaccine.

The V call is TRBV27, the J call TRBJ1-2; the D is unclear. Germline-derived CDR1 and CDR2 are MNHEY and SMNVEV (reference sequence). CDR3 length: 13 amino acids. V lost 1 base and J 4 bases, leaving 7 bases between the germline ends. The DNA for the CDR3 is TGTGCCAGCAGTTTATTCGGCTTCTATGGCTACACCTTC. It is translated as CASSLFGFYGYTF.

In this sample, this clone turned up once. The genes are TRBV25-1 and TRBJ2-7; 11 nucleotides agree with TRBD1. Unmatched junction bases numbered 5, after V lost 6 bases and J lost 1 base. CDR3 size: 15 residues. The germline V gene encodes CDR1 MGHDK and CDR2 SYGVNS. CDR3 sequence reads: CASSGGQGASYEQYF. CDR3 nucleotides: TGTGCCAGCAGCGGAGGACAGGGGGCATCCTACGAGCAGTACTTC.

The V and J genes are TRBV11-3 and TRBJ2-5; perhaps D is TRBD1 or TRBD2 (6 bases each). The length of the CDR3 is 15 residues. Looked up from germline, CDR1 is SGHNT and CDR2 is YENEEA. V lost 4 bases and J 1 base, leaving 13 bases between the germline ends. The CDR3 loop is CASSSRGGPQETQYF. In DNA form, the CDR3 reads TGTGCCAGCAGCTCCAGAGGGGGGCCCCAAGAGACCCAGTACTTC.

The count of this clone is one. The rearrangement uses TRBV3-1 (or the pseudogene TRBV3-2) and TRBJ1-1; TRBD1 is a possible D gene (6 bases). This CDR3 has 13 residues. The V gene's germline CDR1 is LGHDT and CDR2 YNNKEL (reference sequence). Trimming removed 6 bases from V and 4 bases from J, with 12 bases in between. The CDR3 is CASRNPGVTEAFF. CDR3 coding DNA: TGTGCCAGCAGAAACCCAGGGGTCACTGAAGCTTTCTTT.

The chain links TRBV28 to TRBJ1-3; possibly TRBD1 for D (5 bases). The ends were cut back, 4 bases at V and 0 bases at J, with 13 bases in the middle. This CDR3 comprises 16 residues. The germline gives CDR1 MDHEN, CDR2 SYDVKM. The CDR3 here is CASSSPGPSSGNTIYF. The CDR3 DNA sequence: TGTGCCAGCAGTTCACCGGGACCGAGCTCTGGAAACACCATATATTTT.

The chain's CDR3 is CASSLAGSKQYF. The CDR3 nucleotides are TGTGCCAGCAGCTTAGCAGGGAGCAAGCAGTACTTC. The chain has TRBV7-2 and TRBJ2-7, with D possibly TRBD2 on 5 matching bases. The ends were cut back, 0 bases at V and 8 bases at J, with 8 bases in the middle. The CDR3 has 12 residues. Germline CDR1 SGHTA, CDR2 FQGNSA.

The rearrangement joins TRBV11-2 to TRBJ2-4, with D possibly TRBD2 on 7 matching bases. The V and J ends lost 2 bases and 9 bases respectively, with 11 bases between them. The CDR3 has 13 residues. The germline V gene encodes CDR1 SGHAT and CDR2 FQNNGV. CDR3 amino acids: CASSLFRGAIQYF. The CDR3 DNA sequence: TGTGCCAGCAGCTTATTCCGGGGGGCCATTCAGTACTTC.

J is TRBJ2-1 and V is TRBV28; 8 positions agree with TRBD1. The CDR3 length is 15 residues. The germline V gene encodes CDR1 MDHEN and CDR2 SYDVKM. V dropped 5 bases and J dropped 7; count of bases not matched to a gene: 10. The CDR3: CASSPYRGKSNEQFF. The CDR3 nucleotides are TGTGCCAGCAGTCCTTACAGGGGGAAGTCGAATGAGCAGTTCTTC.

This clone showed up just once. This chain links TRBV5-8 with TRBJ2-7; D is unresolved. The CDR3 contains 13 residues. In germline, CDR1 is SGHTS, CDR2 YDEGEE. Deletions cut 0 bases from V and 0 bases from J, with 4 bases between. CDR3 sequence: CASSLGFSYEQYF. CDR3 sequence (DNA): TGTGCCAGCAGCTTGGGATTCTCCTACGAGCAGTACTTC.

This clone was observed a single time. The V and J genes are TRBV6-1 and TRBJ2-5, with 10 bases that match TRBD1. Germline V gene data show CDR1 as MNHNS and CDR2 as SASEGT. V trimming: 1 base; J trimming: 4 bases; junction bases outside the gene matches: 6. The CDR3 is made up of 16 amino acids. In nucleotides, the CDR3 is TGTGCCAGCAGTGAAGGCTCCGGGACAGGGGCAGAGACCCAGTACTTC. Translated, it gives CASSEGSGTGAETQYF.

The chain couples TRBV5-6 to TRBJ2-3; possibly TRBD1 for D (5 bases). The V end was cut by 5 bases, the J end by 2 bases, with 21 bases between. Per the germline V gene, CDR1 is SGHDT and CDR2 is YYEEEE. This CDR3 is 17 amino acids long. The CDR3 nucleotides are TGTGCCAGCAGTGGGGTTTTCCAGGGCGTATTCACAGATACGCAGTATTTT. Residues: CASSGVFQGVFTDTQYF.

This clone was counted a single time. The rearrangement uses TRBV14 and TRBJ1-1; D not certain. The CDR3 totals 15 residues. In germline, CDR1 is SGHDN, CDR2 FVKESK. Deletions cut 2 bases from V and 0 bases from J, with 10 bases between. Written as DNA, the CDR3 is TGTGCCAGCAGCCAACAACAGCATATGAACACTGAAGCTTTCTTT. It yields the protein CASSQQQHMNTEAFF.

Worth noting for this clone: One end of the junction fails to match germline, which may point to a read error. V usage is TRBV3-1 (or the pseudogene TRBV3-2) and J usage is TRBJ2-7; tentatively, D is TRBD1 (6 bases). The CDR3 runs to 14 residues. Germline values: CDR1 LGHDT, CDR2 YNNKEL (reference sequence). This CDR3 is CASSPGHPSFEQYF. The CDR3 bases are TGTGCCAGCAGCCCGGGACACCCATCCTTCGAGCAGTACTTC.

This chain joins TRBV7-8 and TRBJ1-6; D ambiguous. The CDR3 is made up of 16 amino acids. V dropped 1 base and J dropped 0 bases, with 7 bases sitting between them. In germline, CDR1 is SGHVS, CDR2 FQNEAQ. Here the CDR3 reads CASSLGDSSYNSPLHF. The DNA of the CDR3 is TGTGCCAGCAGCTTAGGGGATAGCTCCTATAATTCACCCCTCCACTTT.

V and J are TRBV10-3 and TRBJ1-4; D gene unclear. Germline CDR1 and CDR2: ENHRY and SYGVKD. The length of the CDR3 is 13 residues. V was clipped by 4 bases and J by 4 bases, with 7 bases between them. CDR3 sequence (DNA): TGTGCCATCAGTGGTCAGCATAATGAAAAACTGTTTTTT. It is translated as CAISGQHNEKLFF.

This clone occurred once. The chain links TRBV6-2 or TRBV6-3 to TRBJ2-1; perhaps TRBD2 as D (6 bases). The CDR3 totals 17 residues. V gave up 4 bases and J gave up 4 bases, with 20 bases separating them. Germline-derived CDR1 and CDR2 are MNHEY and SVGEGT. The CDR3, as DNA: TGTGCCAGCAGTTCGGGACCCGGGGTGGGGGGATACAATGAGCAGTTCTTC. Protein product: CASSSGPGVGGYNEQFF.

This chain uses TRBV28 with TRBJ2-7, with TRBD2 matching 8 bases. Trimming cost V 10 bases and J 0 bases; bases outside gene matches: 11. This CDR3 has 15 residues. CDR1 and CDR2 from the germline V gene are MDHEN and SYDVKM. CDR3 loop: CATRDRSGSSYEQYF. As DNA, the CDR3 is TGTGCCACCAGGGACCGGAGCGGGAGCTCCTACGAGCAGTACTTC.

The chain carries TRBV6-5 and TRBJ1-5, with D unresolved. The V gene lost 5 bases and the J gene lost 1 base, with 12 bases spanning the gap. The CDR3 has 15 amino acids. The germline V gene encodes CDR1 MNHEY and CDR2 SVGAGI. CDR3 sequence: CASSQEGGSNQPQHF. The CDR3 DNA reads as TGTGCCAGCAGTCAGGAAGGTGGGAGCAATCAGCCCCAGCATTTT.

This chain connects TRBV5-1 to TRBJ1-1, with D hard to call. The germline gives CDR1 SGHRS, CDR2 YFSETQ. V lost 7 bases and J lost 1, with 20 bases in between. This CDR3 is 16 amino acids long. The CDR3 bases are TGCGCCAGCGGGGTCGGCGGGCCACGAACGAACACTGAAGCTTTCTTT. Encoded protein: CASGVGGPRTNTEAFF.

The chain joins TRBV7-8 to TRBJ1-2; D is undetermined. This CDR3 comprises 14 residues. Between the trimmed V and J ends, which lost 8 bases and 7 bases, there was a span of 20 bases. Germline V CDR1 and CDR2: SGHVS, FQNEAQ. The CDR3 spells CASSREGLRVGYTF. CDR3 coding DNA: TGTGCCAGCTCTAGGGAGGGTTTACGAGTTGGCTACACCTTC.

The chain combines TRBV7-2 with TRBJ1-3; 7 positions agree with TRBD1. Germline trimming cut 6 bases from V and 10 bases from J; bases unmatched to any gene: 9. Germline CDR1 is SGHTA and CDR2 is FQGNSA. This CDR3 is 13 amino acids long. The CDR3 sequence: CASRLGQTTTIYF. Here the CDR3 DNA reads TGTGCCAGCAGATTGGGACAGACGACAACCATATATTTT.